The rows below give T cell receptor beta chains drawn from one sample of a study of chemoradiotherapy in HPV16-positive cancers. The table came from immunoSEQ multiplex PCR; TCRdb's copy has only in-frame clones and leaves some out. Seen here are 5,200 or so clones, more than 60% observed once, and the top ten hold around 15%. The starting material was tumor tissue, obtained from a patient who underwent chemoradiotherapy. The source is a human donor with HPV-associated anogenital cancer. Each CDR3 is given with its conserved first and last residue. The order of the fields is J gene, V gene, clone size, D gene, CDR3 protein, CDR3 DNA. The D gene is left open where the match is weak. The size field is filled for only some rows; it gives once, few, many or a size class.

>TRBJ1-2|TRBV28|-|TRBD1
CASWDRGKYGYTF
TGTGCCAGCTGGGACAGGGGAAAATATGGCTACACCTTC
>TRBJ2-1|TRBV5-4|-|TRBD2
CASSLAGGLSSYNEQFF
TGTGCCAGCAGCTTAGCGGGGGGCCTGAGCTCCTACAATGAGCAGTTCTTC
>TRBJ2-5|TRBV5-6|-|-
CASSYLGSQETQYF
TGTGCCAGCAGCTACCTCGGGAGTCAAGAGACCCAGTACTTC
>TRBJ2-5|TRBV10-3|-|-
CAISERTDGETQYF
TGTGCCATCAGTGAGAGGACAGATGGAGAGACCCAGTACTTC
>TRBJ2-3|TRBV19|-|TRBD2
CASSTIAGGRDTQYF
TGTGCCAGTAGTACCATAGCGGGGGGGCGTGATACGCAGTATTTT
>TRBJ2-7|TRBV5-1|-|-
CASSLGGKSSYEQYF
TGCGCCAGCAGCTTGGGAGGGAAAAGCTCCTACGAGCAGTACTTC
>TRBJ1-1|TRBV6-6|-|-
CASSYSRGTEAFF
TGTGCCAGCAGTTACTCGAGGGGGACTGAAGCTTTCTTT
>TRBJ1-1|TRBV7-9|few|TRBD1
CASSRTGVEVAFF
TGTGCCAGCAGCCGGACAGGGGTCGAGGTGGCTTTCTTT
>TRBJ1-3|TRBV15|few|-
CATSRDYTERNTIYF
TGTGCCACCAGCAGAGATTACACCGAGAGAAACACCATATATTTT
>TRBJ2-1|TRBV10-3|-|TRBD2
CAISVLAGPYNEQFF
TGTGCCATCAGTGTATTAGCGGGGCCCTACAATGAGCAGTTCTTC
>TRBJ2-5|TRBV12-2|-|-
CASRLVSRGRWETQYF
TGTGCAAGTCGCTTAGTTTCTAGGGGGCGGTGGGAGACCCAGTACTTC
>TRBJ2-3|TRBV6-1|-|-
CASSERVYGTSGYF
TGTGCCAGCAGTGAAAGGGTATACGGGACCAGCGGGTATTTT
>TRBJ2-1|TRBV5-1|-|-
CASSLALAGHEQFF
TGCGCCAGCAGCTTGGCTCTGGCAGGGCATGAGCAGTTCTTC
>TRBJ2-1|TRBV4-2|-|TRBD2
CASSQEGGGADEQFF
TGTGCCAGCAGCCAAGAAGGCGGGGGGGCAGATGAGCAGTTCTTC
>TRBJ1-2|TRBV5-6|-|-
CASSFDSPNYGYTF
TGTGCCAGCAGCTTTGACAGCCCTAACTATGGCTACACCTTC
>TRBJ2-5|TRBV7-2|-|-
CASSSTLGRGTQYF
TGTGCCAGCAGCTCCACCCTAGGCCGGGGGACCCAGTACTTC
>TRBJ1-1|TRBV6-1|-|-
CASSELAGGFTAFF
TGTGCCAGCAGTGAATTGGCGGGGGGCTTTACAGCTTTCTTT
>TRBJ1-6|TRBV29-1|-|-
CSVSDTRPNSPLHF
TGCAGCGTTTCGGACACCCGACCTAATTCACCCCTCCACTTT
>TRBJ2-1|TRBV4-1|large|-
CASSQEDGNEQFF
TGCGCCAGCAGCCAAGAAGATGGGAATGAGCAGTTCTTC
>TRBJ1-6|TRBV5-6|few|-
CASSDDSFYNSPLHF
TGTGCCAGCAGCGACGACAGTTTCTATAATTCACCCCTCCACTTT
>TRBJ2-5|TRBV4-1|-|TRBD2
CASSQEEGLAGGQETQYF
TGCGCCAGCAGCCAAGAAGAGGGACTAGCGGGGGGCCAAGAGACCCAGTACTTC
>TRBJ2-2|TRBV11-1|-|-
CASSLIHTGELFF
TGTGCCAGCAGCTTAATACACACCGGGGAGCTGTTTTTT
>TRBJ2-5|TRBV4-2|-|TRBD1
CASSPARQGLKETQYF
TGTGCCAGCAGCCCAGCCCGACAGGGGTTGAAAGAGACCCAGTACTTC
>TRBJ1-2|TRBV2|few|-
CASSGDGYTF
TGTGCCAGCAGTGGAGATGGCTACACCTTC
>TRBJ1-2|TRBV19|-|TRBD1
CASSKGQAFNYGYTF
TGTGCCAGTAGTAAAGGACAGGCCTTTAACTATGGCTACACCTTC
>TRBJ1-2|TRBV7-3|-|-
CASSSGLGGYTF
TGTGCCAGCAGCTCGGGACTTGGGGGCTACACCTTC
>TRBJ2-7|TRBV11-2|-|TRBD1
CASSLAGTGGYEQYF
TGTGCCAGCAGCTTAGCAGGGACAGGGGGCTACGAGCAGTACTTC
>TRBJ2-5|TRBV10-3|-|-
CAISSHYGQGRETQYF
TGTGCCATCAGTTCTCACTATGGGCAGGGCCGGGAGACCCAGTACTTC
>TRBJ1-2|TRBV7-2|few|TRBD1
CASSPPGQASYGYTF
TGTGCCAGCAGCCCTCCGGGACAGGCTTCCTATGGCTACACCTTC
>TRBJ2-7|TRBV6-6|-|TRBD1
CASRTGTGLSYEQYF
TGTGCCAGCAGAACCGGGACAGGTCTTTCCTACGAGCAGTACTTC
>TRBJ2-7|TRBV14|-|-
CASSDFDYEQYF
TGTGCCAGCAGTGACTTCGACTACGAGCAGTACTTC